Below, 26 T cell receptor beta chains from the same sample are listed, as sequenced in a study of control samples from healthy donors and cancer patients. Sequencing was performed with immunoSEQ multiplex PCR; in TCRdb, only in-frame clones are kept and a portion is missing. This table holds under 140,000 clones, roughly 90% found once. Material for sequencing was PBMCs. The origin of the receptors is a woman aged 55 to 70 with lung cancer.

The table lists this clone with a few counts. The rearrangement uses TRBV19 and TRBJ1-4, with 10 bases matching TRBD1. Germline CDR1 LNHDA, CDR2 SQIVND (reference sequence). This CDR3 region has 15 residues. J was trimmed by 9 bases and V by 5 bases; bases with no gene match: 9. In nucleotides, the CDR3 is TGTGCCAGTAGTGTTGGGACAGGGGCCCTCCAAAAACTGTTTTTT. This sequence encodes CASSVGTGALQKLFF.

The V gene is TRBV6-2 or TRBV6-3, the J gene TRBJ2-5, with a tentative D call TRBD2 (6 bases). There are 15 residues in the CDR3. V was pared by 4 bases and J by 5 bases, with 17 bases between. CDR1 and CDR2 (germline): MNHEY, SVGEGT. The CDR3 protein is CASSSQDYPKETQYF. CDR3 sequence (DNA): TGTGCCAGCAGTTCACAGGACTACCCGAAGGAGACCCAGTACTTC.

V is TRBV5-1 and J is TRBJ2-1; D could derive from TRBD1 or TRBD2 (5 bases each). CDR3 size: 17 residues. CDR1 and CDR2 (germline): SGHRS, YFSETQ. The V gene lost 0 bases and the J gene lost 4 bases, with 17 bases spanning the gap. CDR3 loop: CASSLGGTGIGYNEQFF. The CDR3 region has the DNA TGCGCCAGCAGCTTGGGAGGGACGGGAATAGGGTACAATGAGCAGTTCTTC.

The chain combines TRBV15 with TRBJ1-2; TRBD1 is a possible D gene (5 bases). This CDR3 is built from 13 residues. Germline values: CDR1 LNHNV, CDR2 YYDKDF (reference sequence). V lost 4 bases and J 2 bases, leaving 8 bases between the germline ends. The CDR3 is CATSIPGNYGYTF. Here the CDR3 DNA reads TGTGCCACCAGCATCCCAGGGAACTATGGCTACACCTTC.

The chain uses TRBV7-9 and TRBJ1-1, with D perhaps TRBD1 (5 bases). CDR1 is SEHNR and CDR2 is FQNEAQ in the germline V gene (reference sequence). This CDR3 spans 13 amino acids. Deletions cut 7 bases from V and 11 bases from J, with 20 bases between. CDR3 in amino acids: CASIKGGADVAFF. DNA for the CDR3: TGTGCCAGCATCAAAGGTGGGGCCGATGTGGCTTTCTTT.

This clone was found once. The V and J genes are TRBV23-1 and TRBJ1-3; D uncertain. TRBV23-1 is an ORF, with its function uncertain. This CDR3 spans 16 amino acids. With 0 bases removed from V and 0 bases from J, the gap between germline ends came to 9 bases. The CDR3 sequence: CASSQSGQASGNTIYF. The CDR3 DNA reads as TGCGCCAGCAGTCAATCAGGGCAAGCCTCTGGAAACACCATATATTTT.

V gene TRBV5-6 combines with J gene TRBJ1-4, with D perhaps matching TRBD1 (6 bases). Trimming stripped 3 bases from V and 8 bases from J, with 23 bases between. The germline CDR1 and CDR2 sequences are SGHDT and YYEEEE. The CDR3 covers 17 residues. DNA of the CDR3: TGTGCCAGCAGCTGGGGGCCTACAGGATCCTTGGAGGAAAAACTGTTTTTT. Its translation is CASSWGPTGSLEEKLFF.

This clone has more than one count but fewer than ten. The V call is TRBV6-6, the J call TRBJ2-7; D possibly corresponds to TRBD1 (6 bases). Trimming took 6 bases from V and 6 from J, leaving 18 bases between them. The CDR3 runs to 14 residues. In germline, CDR1 is MNHNY, CDR2 SVGAGI (reference sequence). CDR3 nucleotide sequence: TGTGCCAGCAGCTACAGGGAGATGGGGGCCGAGCAGTACTTC. Amino acid sequence: CASSYREMGAEQYF.

V usage is TRBV5-1 and J usage is TRBJ1-3, with TRBD1 as a possible D gene (5 bases). Germline loops: CDR1 SGHRS, CDR2 YFSETQ. V gave up 2 bases and J gave up 7 bases, with 10 bases separating them. The CDR3 is 13 amino acids. In DNA, the CDR3 is TGCGCCAGCAGCTTCGAAGGGGATAACACCATATATTTT. Protein sequence: CASSFEGDNTIYF.

V is TRBV5-1 and J is TRBJ2-2; D assignment may be TRBD1 or TRBD2 (5 bases each). V lost 2 bases, J lost 4 bases, and 12 bases lay in between. The CDR3 runs to 15 residues. Per germline, CDR1 SGHRS and CDR2 YFSETQ. CDR3 region: CASSLGTWGTGELFF. DNA of the CDR3: TGCGCCAGCAGCTTAGGGACGTGGGGCACCGGGGAGCTGTTTTTT.

The rearrangement links TRBV7-9 to TRBJ1-5; TRBD1 matches at 8 bases. Trimming took 4 bases from V and 4 from J; bases not matched to a gene: 12. The CDR3 covers 17 residues. Germline lookup yields CDR1 SEHNR and CDR2 FQNEAQ (reference sequence). DNA of the CDR3: TGTGCCAGCAGCTCCACAGGGGGTATGTCGGGGAATCAGCCCCAGCATTTT. Translating gives CASSSTGGMSGNQPQHF. Filled out from reference TRBV7-9 and TRBJ1-5, the complete variable domain reads DTGVSQNPRHKITKRGQNVTFRCDPISEHNRLYWYRQTLGQGPEFLTYFQNEAQLEKSRLLSDRFSAERPKGSFSTLEIQRTEQGDSAMYLCASSSTGGMSGNQPQHFGDGTRLSIL.

This chain connects TRBV6-2 or TRBV6-3 to TRBJ1-5, with 9 bases matching TRBD1. The CDR3 sequence is 16 residues long. The ends lost 2 bases at V and 4 bases at J; junction bases unmatched: 6. Germline assignment: CDR1 MNHEY and CDR2 SVGEGT. The CDR3 coding sequence is TGTGCCAGCAGTTACGACGAACAGGGGGCTAATCAGCCCCAGCATTTT. It translates to CASSYDEQGANQPQHF.

The chain employs TRBV9 and TRBJ2-3; either TRBD1 or TRBD2 may fit D (5 bases each). Germline V lookup: CDR1 SGDLS, CDR2 YYNGEE. Trimming took 0 bases from V and 6 from J, leaving 8 bases between them. The CDR3 runs to 13 residues. Here the CDR3 DNA reads TGTGCCAGCAGCGTAGGAGGGGCGGATACGCAGTATTTT. This encodes CASSVGGADTQYF.

V usage is TRBV10-3 and J usage is TRBJ2-5; 8 bases map to TRBD2. There are 14 residues in the CDR3. Germline values: CDR1 ENHRY, CDR2 SYGVKD. J gave up 4 bases and V 7 bases, and 8 bases lay outside the gene matches. Here the CDR3 DNA reads TGTGCCATCACACAGCGGGGGTATGGAGAGACCCAGTACTTC. This translates into CAITQRGYGETQYF.

The V and J genes are TRBV4-3 and TRBJ2-4; possibly TRBD1 or TRBD2 for D (5 bases each). This CDR3 is 14 amino acids long. V was clipped by 4 bases and J by 5 bases, with 12 bases between them. Germline values: CDR1 LGHNA, CDR2 YSLEER. CDR3 sequence reads: CASSPGAGENIQYF. The CDR3 nucleotides read TGCGCCAGCAGCCCCGGGGCCGGGGAAAACATTCAGTACTTC.

V and J are TRBV2 and TRBJ2-3, with D possibly TRBD2 on 5 matching bases. The CDR3 covers 15 residues. Trimming removed 8 bases from V and 0 bases from J, with 15 bases in between. Germline lookup yields CDR1 SNHLY and CDR2 FYNNEI. The CDR3 region has the DNA TGTGCCAGCGGAGGAGAAGTGGCTAGCACAGATACGCAGTATTTT. This gives the protein CASGGEVASTDTQYF.

V and J are TRBV11-2 and TRBJ1-1; the D is unclear. Germline V gives CDR1 SGHAT, CDR2 FQNNGV. V lost 5 bases to trimming and J lost 1 base, with 17 bases between them. The CDR3 contains 16 residues. The DNA for the CDR3 is TGTGCCAGCAGCCTTCGGGCTTCCACCCGGAACACTGAAGCTTTCTTT. Protein: CASSLRASTRNTEAFF.

The chain joins TRBV5-1 to TRBJ1-4; D possibly corresponds to TRBD1 (6 bases). Germline values: CDR1 SGHRS, CDR2 YFSETQ. V was cut by 4 bases and J by 1 base, with 8 bases left in between. CDR3 size: 14 residues. The CDR3 DNA sequence: TGCGCCAGCAGCCTGGACAGAACTAATGAAAAACTGTTTTTT. It translates to CASSLDRTNEKLFF. The full variable domain, with the rest looked up from reference TRBV5-1 and TRBJ1-4, is KAGVTQTPRYLIKTRGQQVTLSCSPISGHRSVSWYQQTPGQGLQFLFEYFSETQRNKGNFPGRFSGRQFSNSRSEMNVSTLELGDSALYLCASSLDRTNEKLFFGSGTQLSVL.

The CDR3 coding sequence is TGCGCCAGCAGCCCGGATTTGGGTGGAAGCTATGGCTACACCTTC. This translates into CASSPDLGGSYGYTF. The chain recombines TRBV5-1 with TRBJ1-2; D gene ambiguous. Germline values: CDR1 SGHRS, CDR2 YFSETQ. The ends were cut back, 4 bases at V and 4 bases at J, with 17 bases in the middle. The CDR3 contains 15 residues.

In DNA form, the CDR3 reads TGTGCCAGCAGCCGAGACGATGACACGCAGTATTTT. Its protein product is CASSRDDDTQYF. The V call is TRBV7-2, the J call TRBJ2-3, with no clear D. There are 12 residues in the CDR3. Germline V gives CDR1 SGHTA, CDR2 FQGNSA. Between the trimmed V and J ends, which lost 5 bases and 9 bases, there was a span of 12 bases.

This clone was seen just once. The rearrangement links TRBV28 to TRBJ1-3, with unresolved D. V was cut by 6 bases and J by 4 bases, with 7 bases left in between. The CDR3 is 12 residues long. Germline-derived CDR1 and CDR2 are MDHEN and SYDVKM. In nucleotides, the CDR3 is TGTGCCAGCAGAGTAACGGGAAACACCATATATTTT. Amino acid sequence: CASRVTGNTIYF.

The V gene is TRBV18, the J gene TRBJ1-6; 8 nucleotides align to TRBD1. CDR3 length: 16 amino acids. Trimming took 0 bases from V and 5 from J; bases not matched to a gene: 3. Germline loops: CDR1 KGHSH, CDR2 LQKENI. This chain's CDR3 is CASSPPTGGDNSPLHF. CDR3 sequence (DNA): TGTGCCAGCTCACCACCTACAGGGGGTGATAATTCACCCCTCCACTTT.

This clone was seen a single time. V usage is TRBV29-1 and J usage is TRBJ1-3, with a tentative D call TRBD1 (6 bases). Germline V gene sequence: CDR1 SQVTM, CDR2 ANQGSEA. Deletions cut 6 bases from V and 2 bases from J, with 14 bases between. The CDR3 sequence is 14 residues long. The CDR3 DNA is TGCAGCGTCGCGGACAGCCCAGCTGGAAACACCATATATTTT. Translated: CSVADSPAGNTIYF.

V gene TRBV30 combines with J gene TRBJ1-2, with no clear D. Deletions cut 0 bases from V and 5 bases from J, with 4 bases between. Germline loops: CDR1 GTSNPN, CDR2 SVGIG (reference sequence). The CDR3 consists of 11 residues. The CDR3 spells CAWSVRYGYTF. For the CDR3, the DNA is TGTGCCTGGAGTGTAAGGTATGGCTACACCTTC.

The rearrangement joins TRBV18 to TRBJ1-6, with 8 bases matching TRBD1. Trimming took 3 bases from V and 7 from J; bases not matched to a gene: 8. CDR3 length: 16 residues. Germline V gene lookup returns CDR1 KGHSH and CDR2 LQKENI. CDR3 amino acids: CASSPPSGTGNSPLHF. As DNA, the CDR3 is TGTGCCAGCTCACCCCCTTCCGGGACAGGAAATTCACCCCTCCACTTT.

DNA for the CDR3: TGTGCCAGAAGCTTCCCCGGGACGGGGAGAAAAACTAGCACAGATACGCAGTATTTT. Translated: CARSFPGTGRKTSTDTQYF. The chain employs TRBV5-3 and TRBJ2-3, with D perhaps being TRBD1 or TRBD2 (5 bases each). TRBV5-3 is assigned to the ORF class and has an uncertain function. The CDR3 sequence is 19 residues long. Trimming took off 2 bases at V and 0 bases at J, with 22 bases between the two ends.